This T cell receptor beta chain stems from a study of identical twins. The study, taken as a whole, reports: Invariant cells of the MAIT and iNKT types might have partly distorted the zero-insertion analyses.

Germline V lookup: CDR1 DFQATT, CDR2 SNEGSKA (reference sequence). V dropped 3 bases and J dropped 5; count of bases not matched to a gene: 7. The CDR3 sequence is 15 residues long. In TCRdb, the 5' RACE reads were re-called with MiXCR into one record per CDR3 protein. The sample lists 350,000 to 450,000 distinct CDR3 sequences, roughly 18% occurring once. At least ten counts were recorded for this clonotype. The antigen remains undetermined. The sample was naive T cells sorted from blood. The rearrangement joins TRBV20-1 to TRBJ2-5, with 12 bases identical to TRBD2. The receptor was isolated from a man aged 50 to 59 in good health. The CDR3 coding sequence is TGCAGTGCTAGGGCGGCTAGCGGGGGGGAGGAGACCCAGTACTTC. Its protein is CSARAASGGEETQYF.